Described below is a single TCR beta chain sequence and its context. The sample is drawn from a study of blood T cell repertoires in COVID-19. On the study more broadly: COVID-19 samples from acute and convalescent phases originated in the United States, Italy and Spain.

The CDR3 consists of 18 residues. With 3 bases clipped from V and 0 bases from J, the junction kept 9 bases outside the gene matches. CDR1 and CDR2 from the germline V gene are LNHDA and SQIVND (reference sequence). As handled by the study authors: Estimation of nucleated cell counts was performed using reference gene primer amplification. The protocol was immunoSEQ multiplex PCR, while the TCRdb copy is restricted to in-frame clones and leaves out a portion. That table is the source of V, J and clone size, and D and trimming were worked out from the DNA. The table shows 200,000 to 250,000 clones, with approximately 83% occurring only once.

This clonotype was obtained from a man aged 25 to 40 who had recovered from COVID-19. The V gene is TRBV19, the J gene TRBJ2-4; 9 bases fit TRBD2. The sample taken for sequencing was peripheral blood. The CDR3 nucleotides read TGTGCCAGTAGTATCATCCCTAGCGGGGCGGTAGCCAAAAACATTCAGTACTTC. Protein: CASSIIPSGAVAKNIQYF.